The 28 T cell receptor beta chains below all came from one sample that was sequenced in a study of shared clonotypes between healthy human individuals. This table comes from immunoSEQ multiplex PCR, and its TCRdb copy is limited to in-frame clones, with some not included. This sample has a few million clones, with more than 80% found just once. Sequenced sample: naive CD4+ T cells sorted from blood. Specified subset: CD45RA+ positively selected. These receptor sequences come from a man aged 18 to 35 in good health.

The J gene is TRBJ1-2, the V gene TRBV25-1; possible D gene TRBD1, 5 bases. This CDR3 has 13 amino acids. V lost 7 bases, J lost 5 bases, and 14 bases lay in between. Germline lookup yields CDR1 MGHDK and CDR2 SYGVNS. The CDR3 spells CASTQGGAYGYTF. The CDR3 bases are TGTGCCAGCACCCAGGGTGGGGCATATGGCTACACCTTC.

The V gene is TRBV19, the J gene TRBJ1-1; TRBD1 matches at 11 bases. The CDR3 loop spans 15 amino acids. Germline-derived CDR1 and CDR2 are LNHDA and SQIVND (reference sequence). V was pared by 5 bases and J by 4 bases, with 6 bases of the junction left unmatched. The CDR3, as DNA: TGTGCCAGTAGTTCTCGGACAGGGGGCGGCACTGAAGCTTTCTTT. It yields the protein CASSSRTGGGTEAFF. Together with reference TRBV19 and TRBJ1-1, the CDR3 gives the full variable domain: DGGITQSPKYLFRKEGQNVTLSCEQNLNHDAMYWYRQDPGQGLRLIYYSQIVNDFQKGDIAEGYSVSREKKESFPLTVTSAQKNPTAFYLCASSSRTGGGTEAFFGQGTRLTVV.

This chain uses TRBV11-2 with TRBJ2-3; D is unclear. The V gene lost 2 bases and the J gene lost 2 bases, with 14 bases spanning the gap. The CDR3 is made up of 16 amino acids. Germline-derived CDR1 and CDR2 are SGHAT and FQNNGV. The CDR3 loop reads CASSLPSGQFTDTQYF. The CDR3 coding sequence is TGTGCCAGCAGCTTACCCTCGGGCCAATTCACAGATACGCAGTATTTT.

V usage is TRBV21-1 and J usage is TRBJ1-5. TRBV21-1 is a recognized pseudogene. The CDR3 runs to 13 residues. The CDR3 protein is CASSKRGGQPQHF. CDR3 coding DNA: TGTGCCAGCAGCAAAAGGGGGGGTCAGCCCCAGCATTTT.

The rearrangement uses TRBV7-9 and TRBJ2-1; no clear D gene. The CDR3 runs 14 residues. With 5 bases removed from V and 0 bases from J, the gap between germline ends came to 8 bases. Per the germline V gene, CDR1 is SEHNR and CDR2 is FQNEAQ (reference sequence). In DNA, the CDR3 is TGTGCCAGCAGCCCTGGGGTCTCCTACAATGAGCAGTTCTTC. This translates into CASSPGVSYNEQFF.

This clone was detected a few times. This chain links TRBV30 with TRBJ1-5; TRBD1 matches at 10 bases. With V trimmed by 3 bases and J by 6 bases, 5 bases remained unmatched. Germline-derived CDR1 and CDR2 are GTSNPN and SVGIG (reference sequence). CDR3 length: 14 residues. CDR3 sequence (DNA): TGTGCCTGGAGCGAGACAGGGGGCATTCAGCCCCAGCATTTT. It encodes CAWSETGGIQPQHF.

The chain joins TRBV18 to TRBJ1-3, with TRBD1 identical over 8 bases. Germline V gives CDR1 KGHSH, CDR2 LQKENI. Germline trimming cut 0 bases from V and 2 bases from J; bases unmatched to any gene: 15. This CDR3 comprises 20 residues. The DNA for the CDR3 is TGTGCCAGCTCACCACCGGGAGCAGGGGGCTCTTCCCCTGCTGGAAACACCATATATTTT. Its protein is CASSPPGAGGSSPAGNTIYF. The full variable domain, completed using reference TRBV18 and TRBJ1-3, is NAGVMQNPRHLVRRRGQEARLRCSPMKGHSHVYWYRQLPEEGLKFMVYLQKENIIDESGMPKERFSAEFPKEGPSILRIQQVVRGDSAAYFCASSPPGAGGSSPAGNTIYFGEGSWLTVV.

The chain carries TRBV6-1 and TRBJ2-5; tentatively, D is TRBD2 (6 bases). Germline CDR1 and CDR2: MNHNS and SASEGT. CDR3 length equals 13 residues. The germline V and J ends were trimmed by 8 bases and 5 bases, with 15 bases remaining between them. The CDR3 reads CASLGLKKETQYF. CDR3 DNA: TGTGCCAGCTTGGGACTCAAGAAGGAGACCCAGTACTTC.

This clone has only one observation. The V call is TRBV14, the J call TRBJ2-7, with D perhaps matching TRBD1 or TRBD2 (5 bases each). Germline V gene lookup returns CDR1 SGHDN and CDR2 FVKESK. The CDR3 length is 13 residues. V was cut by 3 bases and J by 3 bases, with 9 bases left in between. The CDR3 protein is CASSQGVLYEQYF. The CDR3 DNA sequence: TGTGCCAGCAGCCAGGGGGTCCTCTACGAGCAGTACTTC.

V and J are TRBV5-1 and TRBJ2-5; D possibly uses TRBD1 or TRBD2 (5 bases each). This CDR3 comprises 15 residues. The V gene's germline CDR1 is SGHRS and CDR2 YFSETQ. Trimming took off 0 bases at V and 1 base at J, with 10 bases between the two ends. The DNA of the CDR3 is TGCGCCAGCAGCTTGGAGGGGACCCTCCAAGAGACCCAGTACTTC. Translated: CASSLEGTLQETQYF.

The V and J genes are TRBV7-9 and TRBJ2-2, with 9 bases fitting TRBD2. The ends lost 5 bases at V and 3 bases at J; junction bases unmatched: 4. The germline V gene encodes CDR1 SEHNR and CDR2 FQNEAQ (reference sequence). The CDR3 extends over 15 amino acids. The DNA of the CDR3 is TGTGCCAGCAGCCGGCTAGCGGGGCACACCGGGGAGCTGTTTTTT. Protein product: CASSRLAGHTGELFF.

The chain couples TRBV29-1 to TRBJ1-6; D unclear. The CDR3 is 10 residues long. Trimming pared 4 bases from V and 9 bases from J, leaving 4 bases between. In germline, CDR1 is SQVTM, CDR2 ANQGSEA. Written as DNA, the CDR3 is TGCAGCGTTGGGTTTTCACCCCTCCACTTT. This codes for CSVGFSPLHF.

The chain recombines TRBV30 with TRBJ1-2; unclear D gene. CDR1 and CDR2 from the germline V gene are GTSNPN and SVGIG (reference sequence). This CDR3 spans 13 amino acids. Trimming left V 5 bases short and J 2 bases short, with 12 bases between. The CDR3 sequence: CAWAPGKNYGYTF. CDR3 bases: TGTGCCTGGGCCCCGGGGAAAAACTATGGCTACACCTTC.

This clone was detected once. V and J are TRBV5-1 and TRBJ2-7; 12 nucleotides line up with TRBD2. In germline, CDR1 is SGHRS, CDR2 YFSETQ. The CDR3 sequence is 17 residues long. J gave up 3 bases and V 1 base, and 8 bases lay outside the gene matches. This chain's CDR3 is CASSLRLAGGLFYEQYF. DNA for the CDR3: TGCGCCAGCAGCTTGCGGCTAGCGGGGGGGCTTTTCTACGAGCAGTACTTC.

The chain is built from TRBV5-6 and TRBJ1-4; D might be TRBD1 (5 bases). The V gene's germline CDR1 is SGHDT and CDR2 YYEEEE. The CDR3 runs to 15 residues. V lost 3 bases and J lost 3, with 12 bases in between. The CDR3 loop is CASSSMDTANEKLFF. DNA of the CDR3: TGTGCCAGCAGCTCGATGGACACGGCTAATGAAAAACTGTTTTTT.

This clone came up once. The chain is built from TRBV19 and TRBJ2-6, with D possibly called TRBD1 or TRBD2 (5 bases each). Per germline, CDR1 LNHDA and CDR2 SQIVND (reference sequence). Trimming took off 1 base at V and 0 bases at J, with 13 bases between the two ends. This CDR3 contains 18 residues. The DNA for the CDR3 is TGTGCCAGTAGTATAGTCCCGGGACGGAGCTCTGGGGCCAACGTCCTGACTTTC. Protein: CASSIVPGRSSGANVLTF.

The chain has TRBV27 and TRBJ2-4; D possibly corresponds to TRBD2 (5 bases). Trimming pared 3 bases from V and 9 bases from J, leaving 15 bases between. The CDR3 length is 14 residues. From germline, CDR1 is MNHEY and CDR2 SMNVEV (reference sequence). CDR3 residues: CASSLRLEGSIQYF. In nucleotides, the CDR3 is TGTGCCAGCAGTTTGAGGCTAGAAGGGAGCATTCAGTACTTC.

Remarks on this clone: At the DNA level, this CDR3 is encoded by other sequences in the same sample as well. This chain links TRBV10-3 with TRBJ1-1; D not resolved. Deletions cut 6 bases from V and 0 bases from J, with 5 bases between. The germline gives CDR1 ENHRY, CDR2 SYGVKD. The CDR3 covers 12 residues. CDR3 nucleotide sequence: TGTGCCATCAGCGGCCTGAACACTGAAGCTTTCTTT. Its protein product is CAISGLNTEAFF.

The CDR3 protein is CASSWTGEYEQYF. CDR3 DNA: TGCGCCAGCAGCTGGACAGGGGAGTACGAGCAGTACTTC. This chain connects TRBV5-1 to TRBJ2-7, with 9 bases lining up with TRBD1. The CDR3 is 13 residues long. CDR1 is SGHRS, CDR2 YFSETQ, per germline. The junction had 2 bases not matched to a gene; V was cut back by 3 bases and J by 4 bases. Complete variable domain (other parts from reference TRBV5-1 and TRBJ2-7): KAGVTQTPRYLIKTRGQQVTLSCSPISGHRSVSWYQQTPGQGLQFLFEYFSETQRNKGNFPGRFSGRQFSNSRSEMNVSTLELGDSALYLCASSWTGEYEQYFGPGTRLTVT.

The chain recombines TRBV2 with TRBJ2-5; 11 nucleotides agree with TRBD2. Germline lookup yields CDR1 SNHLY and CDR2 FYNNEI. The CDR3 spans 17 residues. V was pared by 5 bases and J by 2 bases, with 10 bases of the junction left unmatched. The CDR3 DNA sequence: TGTGCCAGCAGTCCCCTAGCGGGAGGTCTATTTCAAGAGACCCAGTACTTC. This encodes CASSPLAGGLFQETQYF.

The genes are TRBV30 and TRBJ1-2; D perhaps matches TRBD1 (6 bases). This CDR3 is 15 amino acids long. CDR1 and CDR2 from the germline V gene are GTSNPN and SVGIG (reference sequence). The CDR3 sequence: CAADKGDTSSYGYTF. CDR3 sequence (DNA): TGTGCTGCTGACAAGGGGGACACAAGTTCTTATGGCTACACCTTC.

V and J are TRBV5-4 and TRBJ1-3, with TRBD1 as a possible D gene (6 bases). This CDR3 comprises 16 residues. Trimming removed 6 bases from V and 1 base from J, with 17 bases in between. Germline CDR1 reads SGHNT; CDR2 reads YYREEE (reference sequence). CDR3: CASIKGGPGSGNTIYF. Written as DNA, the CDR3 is TGTGCCAGCATCAAAGGGGGGCCAGGGTCTGGAAACACCATATATTTT.

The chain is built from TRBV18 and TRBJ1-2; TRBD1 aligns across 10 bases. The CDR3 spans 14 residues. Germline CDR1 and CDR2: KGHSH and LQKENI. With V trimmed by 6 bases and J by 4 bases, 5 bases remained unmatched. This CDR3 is CASSGGTGAYGYTF. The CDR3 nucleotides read TGTGCCAGCTCCGGAGGGACAGGGGCCTATGGCTACACCTTC.

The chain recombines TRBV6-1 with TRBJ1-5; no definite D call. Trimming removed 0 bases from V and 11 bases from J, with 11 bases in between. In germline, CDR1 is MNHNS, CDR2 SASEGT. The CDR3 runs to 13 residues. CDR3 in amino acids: CASSEANSWSQHF. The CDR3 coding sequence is TGTGCCAGCAGTGAAGCAAACAGTTGGTCCCAGCATTTT.

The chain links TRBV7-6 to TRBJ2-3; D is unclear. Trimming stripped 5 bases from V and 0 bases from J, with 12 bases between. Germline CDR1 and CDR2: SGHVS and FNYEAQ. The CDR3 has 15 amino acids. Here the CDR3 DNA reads TGTGCCAGCAGCCCAGCGCTACGAAGCACAGATACGCAGTATTTT. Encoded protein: CASSPALRSTDTQYF.

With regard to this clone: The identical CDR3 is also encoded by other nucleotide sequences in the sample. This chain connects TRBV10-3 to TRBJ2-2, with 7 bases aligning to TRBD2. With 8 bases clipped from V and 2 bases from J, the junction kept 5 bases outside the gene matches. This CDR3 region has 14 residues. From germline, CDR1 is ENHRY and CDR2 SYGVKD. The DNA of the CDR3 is TGTGCCATCGGTCTAGCGGTCAACACCGGGGAGCTGTTTTTT. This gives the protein CAIGLAVNTGELFF.

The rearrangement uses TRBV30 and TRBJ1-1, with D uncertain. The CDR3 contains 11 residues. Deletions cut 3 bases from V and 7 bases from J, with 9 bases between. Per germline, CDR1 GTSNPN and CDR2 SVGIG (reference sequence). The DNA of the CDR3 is TGTGCCTGGAGCGAGCAGATTGAAGCTTTCTTT. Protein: CAWSEQIEAFF.

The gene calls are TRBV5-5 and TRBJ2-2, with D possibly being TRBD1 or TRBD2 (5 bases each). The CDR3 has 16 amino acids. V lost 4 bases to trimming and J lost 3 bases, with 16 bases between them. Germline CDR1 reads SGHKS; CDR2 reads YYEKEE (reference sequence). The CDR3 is CASSPGTRTYTGELFF. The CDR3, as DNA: TGTGCCAGCAGCCCCGGGACCCGAACCTACACCGGGGAGCTGTTTTTT.